This T cell receptor beta chain was sequenced in a study of cytomegalovirus exposure and HLA in healthy donors (dated by TCRdb to about 2017). For the study in its entirety: According to an earlier analysis of 587 of the donors, 150 million to 200 million T cells yielded over 90 million unique TCR beta sequences and approximately 300 Gb of sequence data. Roughly 300 gigabases of sequencing data and 91 million or so unique TCR sequences made up an early release that covered 500 to 700 HLA-typed donors. Among the roughly 380 genotyped donors, approximately 77% belonged to the genetic ancestry cluster associated with self-reported Caucasian donors. The study aimed to test whether cataloging public T cell receptors could reveal signatures of past pathogen exposure. The study used immunosequencing to profile the T cell repertoires of several hundred subjects and linked those repertoires to cytomegalovirus serostatus. In addition to the first cohort of hundreds of subjects, a separate validation cohort of some 120 different subjects was used. High-throughput TCR immunosequencing, statistical association of individual TCRs with disease status, and machine learning were combined to predict cytomegalovirus infection status. In a later analysis, previously published TCR beta repertoires from about 640 donors were re-analyzed and high-resolution HLA genotyping was added so that TCR occurrence patterns could be studied. Rather than using new phenotypic data, the later analysis identified candidate immune exposures from TCR beta sequences and from how often those sequences occurred across donors. In an earlier analysis of a few hundred of the donors, high-throughput TCR beta sequencing was used to judge whether each TCR beta V gene segment behaved as functional or pseudogenic. Donor age, sex, ethnicity and CMV serostatus were compiled alongside the repertoire data. A later genetic analysis used genome-wide SNP genotypes for 398 of the 666 donors, treating that subset as a discovery cohort. Every repertoire in the discovery cohort had been generated on one and the same sequencing platform. Class I and class II HLA loci were covered by the typing at four-digit resolution. Typing coverage differed by locus: A, B, C, DRB1 and DQB1 were typed in about 620-630 donors, DQA1 in 522, DPA1 in some 610, and DPB1 in 450 to 490. A few DR-DQ haplotypes were handled as single units for association and clustering because linkage in the cohort was strong. Across 300 to 400 genotyped donors of the cohort, an average of approximately 240,000 unique TCR beta nucleotide sequences per donor were sequenced, and roughly a sixth of those sequences were non-productive. Results the study describes overall, beyond this receptor: Because counts were too low, 15 to 20 rarely observed V segments, including chromosome 9 orphons, were excluded from the earlier analysis of about 500 of the donors. Across donors, most TCR sequences were observed very rarely, whereas some public TCRs were present in many individuals. In the study, about 150 TCR beta chains were listed as associated with cytomegalovirus. A few of the identified cytomegalovirus-associated TCR beta chains were confirmed in vitro to be specific for cytomegalovirus antigens. Immune exposure information for the cohort was limited to CMV serostatus. A further reported finding was that TCR beta sequences accurately predicted the HLA-A and HLA-B alleles for most subjects in the first cohort. Broadly in line with IMGT annotations, most TCR beta V segments showed up in productive rearrangements about 87% or about 30% of the time in an earlier analysis of 450 to 600 of the donors. The presence/absence analyses assumed that sequencing depth was roughly uniform across donors, and that assumption may not be true. A later analysis reported that several top co-occurrence clusters appeared linked to parvovirus B19, influenza, CMV and Epstein-Barr virus. In a later analysis, HLA-associated TCR beta chains were found to be more clonally expanded and to have lower generation probabilities than equally common non-associated chains. Strong co-occurrence of HLA alleles, especially DR and DQ, made assigning TCR associations to individual alleles difficult. According to the authors, the approach could potentially be generalized to other disease states and immunological phenotypes. Most CMV-associated TCR beta chains appeared to be HLA-restricted in a later analysis, and the HLA associations seemed to be driven largely by CMV exposure. Only TCR beta chains were sequenced in this cohort, and the absence of alpha or paired-chain data limited detectable features. The classifier was reported to diagnose cytomegalovirus status with high specificity and sensitivity in both the original cohort and the validation cohort. A group of highly shared sequence variants was considered likely to be a technical artifact of the sequencing pipeline. V-gene and J-gene trimming of TCR beta chains was associated with a missense DCLRE1C variant in a later genetic analysis, and the association was replicated in an independent cohort. Correlated functional status among segregating V segments might reflect linkage disequilibrium, but an unknown experimental factor could not be ruled out. HLA typing was unavailable for some donors at each locus, so association tests used only the typed subset. In a later genetic analysis, fewer N-insertions in productive TCRs were reported among donors in an Asian-associated ancestry cluster than the approximately 710-donor mean. Some IMGT-functional V segments, including TRBV6-2 and TRBV6-3, could not be told apart with the 87-base-pair reads, so those segments were excluded. A later analysis found that TCR association rates varied across HLA loci, with DRB1 alleles showing the most associated TCRs and HLA-C alleles the fewest. Specific HLA alleles were associated with some 15,000 TCR beta sequences at a false discovery rate of 0.05 in a later analysis.

The cohort consisted of 650 to 850 healthy bone marrow donors. Cohort members were all nominally healthy when sampled, although unrecorded immune exposures were likely present. The donor was CMV seropositive and was included in the group of 270 or so seropositive cohort members. A peripheral blood sample was provided by each donor, and peripheral blood mononuclear cells were used for TCR beta sequencing. The Qiagen DNeasy Blood Extraction Kit was used to extract genomic DNA from the blood cell samples. This clone was detected only once. The antigen this receptor binds is unknown. Base qualities are missing; no much larger clone stands one base away. Receptor libraries were prepared by the immunoSEQ multiplex PCR assay. A mixture of 60 forward primers for TCR Vbeta segments and 13 reverse primers for TCR Jbeta segments was used in the multiplex PCR. The CDR3 region of rearranged TCR beta genes was amplified from genomic DNA by a multiplex PCR assay. The Illumina HiSeq System was used to sequence the amplified TCR beta libraries as 87-base-pair reads. The original methods were these. In a later analysis, tens of millions of unique TCR beta chains were counted across the 666 repertoires, and roughly 11 million of these chains were shared by at least two donors. Raw reads were error-corrected and collapsed into unique sequences with a nearest-neighbor algorithm that merged closely related sequences to remove PCR and sequencing errors. CDR3 sequences were aligned to IMGT reference sequences to assign V, D and J gene segments. Each retained sequence needed at least a six-nucleotide match to both a V gene segment and a J gene segment. A rearrangement was called productive if the CDR3 had no stop codons and remained in frame with V and J, and every other rearrangement was called non-productive. CDR3 was defined by IMGT convention, running from the second conserved V-encoded cysteine to the conserved J-encoded phenylalanine. In an earlier analysis of roughly 580 of the donors, sequences lacking an unambiguous match to a single V gene segment were excluded. In an earlier analysis of 587 of the donors, a V segment was called functional when productive rearrangements were above 56.7%, and segregating when the standard deviation between donors exceeded 5%. A statistical classification framework was built for diagnosing cytomegalovirus status from the catalog of TCR beta chain sequences. A later analysis assigned V and J genes by comparing TCR nucleotide sequences with IMGT/GENE-DB human TR gene sequences. In a later analysis, CDR3 sequences and most-parsimonious VDJ recombination scenarios were assigned using the TCRdist pipeline. A later analysis defined each TCR beta chain by its CDR3 amino acid sequence plus V-gene family, and excluded reads lacking a unique V-gene family. A later analysis removed roughly 590 highly shared, low-generation-probability nucleotide sequences to deal with suspected cross-contamination and a sequencing artifact. In a later analysis, a clonal expansion index for each public chain was calculated from normalized within-repertoire ranks of inferred template counts. A later analysis computed generation probabilities with a VDJ recombination model fitted to out-of-frame rearrangements, and checked the results against IGoR. In a later analysis, hypergeometric tests were used to score TCR-TCR, TCR-HLA and TCR-CMV co-occurrence, with a repertoire-size bias correction applied to TCR pairs. In a later analysis, false discovery rates were estimated by permuting HLA or CMV assignments 20 times. A later analysis grouped co-occurring TCRs with DBSCAN, adding TCRdist sequence similarity when clustering within HLA-allele-positive subsets. For co-occurrence clustering, repertoires with fewer than 30,000 or more than 120,000 public chains were excluded, along with 4 to 6 repertoires with anomalous nucleotide sharing. The immuneACCESS repertoire file appears here via TCRdb, limited to in-frame rearrangements. These files lack a portion of the clones; in checked studies, under half of the deficit traces to unresolved V genes, and the cause of the others is not known. The V and J calls and clone size were taken over from that table, and D and trimming were inferred from the DNA. In this sample the table shows almost 90,000 clones, 85% of which occur a single time. Together, the top ten hold 6.5% to 9% of the sample.

A distance of 6 bases separates the germline ends of V and J, which lose 2 bases and 7 bases respectively. The CDR3, from cysteine to phenylalanine, totals 12 residues. Left in the record is the CDR3 DNA by itself, 36 bases read in frame from the first base. CDR1 and CDR2 (LNHNV, YYDKDF) derive from the germline V gene (reference sequence). The V and J genes are TRBV15 and TRBJ2-1; perhaps TRBD1 is the D gene, with 6 bases matching. This sequence originates from a man aged 35 to 55 in good health and CMV-seropositive. The sample consisted of PBMCs. The CDR3 here reads CATSRQGNEQFF. The base sequence is TGTGCCACCAGCAGACAGGGGAATGAGCAGTTCTTC. The CDR3, completed at both ends by the reference TRBV15 and TRBJ2-1 genes, gives the full variable domain DAMVIQNPRYQVTQFGKPVTLSCSQTLNHNVMYWYQQKSSQAPKLLFHYYDKDFNNEADTPDNFQSRRPNTSFCFLDIRSPGLGDTAMYLCATSRQGNEQFFGPGTRLTVL.